This TCR beta chain was documented in a study of blood T cell repertoires in COVID-19. A few counts support this clone. Other DNA sequences in the same sample also yield this CDR3. Repertoires were generated with immunoSEQ multiplex PCR, while TCRdb's copy carries only in-frame clones and drops some. In the table there are about half a million clones, approximately 83% of which are singletons. This TCR was recovered from a human donor in a cohort sampled during active COVID-19. The specimen sequenced was peripheral blood.

Here the CDR3 reads CASNLQGYGYTF. As DNA, the CDR3 is TGTGCCAGTAATTTACAGGGGTATGGCTACACCTTC. The chain uses TRBV12-3 or TRBV12-4 and TRBJ1-2; 7 bases are a match to TRBD1. Trimming removed 9 bases from V and 5 bases from J; junction bases left unmatched: 6. This CDR3 contains 12 residues.